This T cell receptor (beta chain) appears in the sequencing data of a study of blood T cell repertoires in COVID-19. Data came from immunoSEQ multiplex PCR; TCRdb stores just in-frame clones and leaves some out. The data hold over 200,000 clones, with approximately 84% observed a single time. Germline V gene lookup returns CDR1 ENHRY and CDR2 SYGVKD. The CDR3 spans 14 residues. The trim removed 7 bases at V and 5 bases at J, leaving 6 bases unmatched. Source material: peripheral blood. The clonotype was recovered from a woman in her 50s with active or convalescent COVID-19. The rearrangement uses TRBV10-3 and TRBJ2-3; TRBD2 matches at 10 bases. For the CDR3, the DNA is TGTGCCATCAAGAAGCGGGAGGGCCGAGATACGCAGTATTTT. Its protein product is CAIKKREGRDTQYF.